The 25 T cell receptor beta chains reported below all come from one sample, sequenced in a study of CD8 T cells in ankylosing spondylitis. Study-wide results and caveats: A TCR beta motif of several highly homologous variants appeared characteristic of ankylosing spondylitis blood.

These receptors are not linked to any known antigen. TCRdb analysed the 5' RACE reads with MiXCR anew, one entry per CDR3 protein. The data contain about 220,000 distinct CDR3 sequences, 7% to 8% of them seen just once; the ten biggest clones take up 11% to 15%. The sample comprised blood, either unsorted or a sorted T cell fraction (not recorded which). The receptors stem from a male donor with ankylosing spondylitis.

Ten or more counts support this clonotype. V usage is TRBV6-1 and J usage is TRBJ2-1; D is uncertain. The CDR3 runs to 14 residues. Trimming left V 6 bases short and J 0 bases short, with 9 bases between. From germline, CDR1 is MNHNS and CDR2 SASEGT. CDR3 coding DNA: TGTGCCAGCAGCTCCATGGGCTCCTACAATGAGCAGTTCTTC. Translating it yields CASSSMGSYNEQFF.

This clonotype has at least ten counts. CDR3 DNA sequence: TGTGCCAGCAGTCCAAACAGGGGGCCCGGGGAGCTGTTTTTT. Its protein is CASSPNRGPGELFF. The gene calls are TRBV27 and TRBJ2-2; 9 bases agree with TRBD1. Losses at the gene ends were 5 bases for V and 6 bases for J; bases not matched to a gene: 4. There are 14 residues in the CDR3. Germline V gene lookup returns CDR1 MNHEY and CDR2 SMNVEV (reference sequence).

This clonotype was seen repeatedly, ten times or more. The rearrangement uses TRBV6-1 and TRBJ2-2; 12 positions agree with TRBD2. The V segment lost 6 bases and the J segment 3 bases; nucleotides outside the gene matches: 2. This CDR3 has 15 residues. The germline gives CDR1 MNHNS, CDR2 SASEGT. CDR3 amino acids: CASSRTSGDTGELFF. The CDR3 DNA is TGTGCCAGCAGCCGGACTAGCGGGGACACCGGGGAGCTGTTTTTT.

Ten or more counts support this clonotype. The V call is TRBV28, the J call TRBJ2-3; D remains unclear. There are 14 residues in the CDR3. Germline CDR1 and CDR2: MDHEN and SYDVKM. V dropped 3 bases and J dropped 6 bases, with 13 bases sitting between them. CDR3 in DNA: TGTGCCAGCAGTTTGGTCGTTGACCCGGATACGCAGTATTTT. This codes for CASSLVVDPDTQYF.

This clonotype was detected a few times. The CDR3 DNA reads as TGTGCCAGCAGGGTGGATGGGTGGAATGAGCAGTTCTTC. This translates into CASRVDGWNEQFF. The rearrangement joins TRBV6-1 to TRBJ2-1; D is uncertain. Germline CDR1 reads MNHNS; CDR2 reads SASEGT. V was cut by 6 bases and J by 7 bases, with 13 bases left in between. The CDR3 length is 13 residues.

This clonotype was picked up many times. The CDR3 DNA sequence: TGTGCCAGCAGCTCTAGACAGGGCAATCAGCCCCAGCATTTT. This translates into CASSSRQGNQPQHF. The chain uses TRBV11-2 and TRBJ1-5, with TRBD1 as a possible D gene (6 bases). From germline, CDR1 is SGHAT and CDR2 FQNNGV. The CDR3 spans 14 residues. Trimming stripped 4 bases from V and 2 bases from J, with 9 bases between.

The table lists this clonotype with many counts. This chain joins TRBV14 and TRBJ2-1; 10 bases align to TRBD2. The CDR3 is 16 amino acids. V lost 2 bases and J lost 9; bases outside the gene matches: 10. Germline V gene sequence: CDR1 SGHDN, CDR2 FVKESK. The CDR3 is CASSQPLEPSGSEQFF. For the CDR3, the DNA is TGTGCCAGCAGCCAACCCCTAGAGCCTAGCGGGAGTGAGCAGTTCTTC.

This clonotype was recorded at least ten times. The V gene is TRBV6-5, the J gene TRBJ2-1, with TRBD2 identical over 10 bases. There are 19 residues in the CDR3. CDR1 is MNHEY, CDR2 SVGAGI, per germline. The V gene end was trimmed by 0 bases and the J gene end by 5 bases; junction bases not matched to a gene: 13. CDR3 sequence: CASSYSSLAGDRRNNEQFF. CDR3 bases: TGTGCCAGCAGTTACTCGAGCCTAGCGGGGGACCGTCGAAACAATGAGCAGTTCTTC.

There are a few counts of this clonotype. This chain uses TRBV18 with TRBJ2-1; D unclear. This CDR3 contains 12 residues. The V end lost 1 base, the J end lost 5 bases, and 3 bases lay between the germline ends. CDR1 is KGHSH and CDR2 is LQKENI in the germline V gene. Written as DNA, the CDR3 is TGTGCCAGCTCACCACGGGACAATGAGCAGTTCTTC. It encodes CASSPRDNEQFF.

This clonotype has a handful of counts. The chain uses TRBV20-1 and TRBJ1-5; TRBD1 might be the D (5 bases). Trimming removed 5 bases from V and 2 bases from J, with 16 bases in between. Looked up from germline, CDR1 is DFQATT and CDR2 is SNEGSKA (reference sequence). The CDR3 has 15 residues. The CDR3 sequence is CSAWGEGEGNQPQHF. The CDR3 DNA follows: TGCAGTGCTTGGGGGGAGGGTGAGGGCAATCAGCCCCAGCATTTT.

This clonotype has ten or more counts. Written as DNA, the CDR3 is TGTGCCAGCAGCCCGCGCCCGAGGGAGGAAAAACTGTTTTTT. It yields the protein CASSPRPREEKLFF. The V and J genes are TRBV7-8 and TRBJ1-4; D unclear. CDR1 is SGHVS and CDR2 is FQNEAQ in the germline V gene. This CDR3 is 14 amino acids long. Deletions cut 5 bases from V and 8 bases from J, with 15 bases between. Using reference TRBV7-8 and TRBJ1-4 for the parts outside the CDR3, the full variable domain is GAGVSQSPRYKVAKRGQDVALRCDPISGHVSLFWYQQALGQGPEFLTYFQNEAQLDKSGLPSDRFFAERPEGSVSTLKIQRTQQEDSAVYLCASSPRPREEKLFFGSGTQLSVL.

This clonotype was seen ten or more times. This chain uses TRBV27 with TRBJ2-7; TRBD1 might be the D (5 bases). Trimming stripped 3 bases from V and 2 bases from J, with 11 bases between. CDR3 length: 14 residues. The germline V gene encodes CDR1 MNHEY and CDR2 SMNVEV (reference sequence). CDR3 nucleotides: TGTGCCAGCAGTTTCGCAGGGCCCCCCTACGAGCAGTACTTC. Its translation is CASSFAGPPYEQYF.

The V call is TRBV6-1, the J call TRBJ1-1, with D hard to call. Deletions cut 3 bases from V and 7 bases from J, with 12 bases between. The CDR3 spans 13 residues. Germline V lookup: CDR1 MNHNS, CDR2 SASEGT. In DNA, the CDR3 is TGTGCCAGCAGTGAGGTTGGGCCAGGTGAAGCTTTCTTT. This translates into CASSEVGPGEAFF.

In this sample, this clonotype turned up many times. J is TRBJ2-1 and V is TRBV29-1, with TRBD2 identical over 9 bases. Germline CDR1 reads SQVTM; CDR2 reads ANQGSEA. The CDR3 is made up of 13 amino acids. The trim removed 7 bases at V and 7 bases at J, leaving 8 bases unmatched. The CDR3: CSARAGGYNEQFF. As DNA, the CDR3 is TGCAGCGCCAGAGCGGGGGGTTATAATGAGCAGTTCTTC.

This clonotype has a count of ten or more. J is TRBJ2-2 and V is TRBV27; 11 bases match TRBD1. The CDR3 has 15 residues. With 5 bases clipped from V and 6 bases from J, the junction kept 5 bases outside the gene matches. Germline V gives CDR1 MNHEY, CDR2 SMNVEV (reference sequence). CDR3 protein: CASSLGQGASGELFF. The CDR3 DNA reads as TGTGCCAGCAGTCTAGGACAGGGGGCTTCCGGGGAGCTGTTTTTT.

This clonotype was seen repeatedly, ten times or more. The chain links TRBV6-2 or TRBV6-3 to TRBJ1-5; D gene uncertain. CDR3 length: 15 amino acids. Germline lookup yields CDR1 MNHEY and CDR2 SVGEGT. V shed 0 bases and J shed 3 bases, with 9 bases lying between them. The CDR3 bases are TGTGCCAGCAGTTACTCAGACCGCTACAATCAGCCCCAGCATTTT. The encoded protein is CASSYSDRYNQPQHF.

This clonotype was picked up a small number of times. The gene calls are TRBV20-1 and TRBJ1-2; D is perhaps TRBD1 (6 bases). Trimming took off 3 bases at V and 10 bases at J, with 27 bases between the two ends. The CDR3 runs to 16 residues. Germline CDR1 and CDR2: DFQATT and SNEGSKA (reference sequence). The CDR3 DNA sequence: TGCAGTGCTAGGGACGGGGACACCCCTCGGGCCCCTGACTACACCTTC. This encodes CSARDGDTPRAPDYTF.

This clonotype was counted many times. The chain is built from TRBV7-9 and TRBJ2-5, with D possibly TRBD1 on 6 matching bases. CDR1 is SEHNR, CDR2 FQNEAQ, per germline (reference sequence). The V gene lost 4 bases and the J gene lost 3 bases, with 12 bases spanning the gap. The CDR3 runs to 14 residues. The CDR3 DNA reads TGTGCCAGCAGCTCAACCACAGGGAAAGAGACCCAGTACTTC. It translates to CASSSTTGKETQYF.

This clonotype has at least ten counts. This chain links TRBV14 with TRBJ2-3; D is unresolved. The V end was cut by 4 bases, the J end by 3 bases, with 5 bases between. The germline CDR1 and CDR2 sequences are SGHDN and FVKESK. The CDR3 consists of 12 residues. CDR3 residues: CASSLQTDTQYF. The CDR3 bases are TGTGCCAGCAGCCTTCAAACAGATACGCAGTATTTT.

Ten or more counts support this clonotype. The rearrangement joins TRBV7-8 to TRBJ2-7; D unclear. Trimming stripped 5 bases from V and 2 bases from J, with 10 bases between. This CDR3 has 13 residues. The germline gives CDR1 SGHVS, CDR2 FQNEAQ. In DNA form, the CDR3 reads TGTGCCAGCAGCCCTACACTTACCTACGAGCAGTACTTC. Translation: CASSPTLTYEQYF.

This clonotype was recorded many times. This chain uses TRBV4-1 with TRBJ2-2, with D tentatively TRBD2 (7 bases). This CDR3 spans 17 amino acids. The V end lost 4 bases, the J end lost 3 bases, and 18 bases lay between the germline ends. Germline V lookup: CDR1 MGHRA, CDR2 YSYEKL. The CDR3 DNA reads as TGCGCCAGCAGCCCCATTACAGGGAGGGATTACACCGGGGAGCTGTTTTTT. As protein: CASSPITGRDYTGELFF.

This clonotype has just a few counts. One end of the junction fails to match germline, which may point to a read error. The chain combines TRBV5-6 with TRBJ1-4; 12 nucleotides align to TRBD1. The CDR3 extends over 14 amino acids. Germline assignment: CDR1 SGHDT and CDR2 YYEEEE. CDR3 coding DNA: TGTGCCAGCAGCTTCGGGACAGGGGGCATCTTGACCCATTTT. It encodes CASSFGTGGILTHF.

Many counts were recorded for this clonotype. This chain uses TRBV20-1 with TRBJ1-2, with D unclear. With 0 bases removed from V and 4 bases from J, the gap between germline ends came to 12 bases. The CDR3 runs to 14 residues. In germline, CDR1 is DFQATT, CDR2 SNEGSKA (reference sequence). The CDR3 DNA reads TGCAGTGCTAGAGATCCCGTCAAAGTCTATGGCTACACCTTC. Its protein is CSARDPVKVYGYTF.

V gene TRBV6-2 or TRBV6-3 combines with J gene TRBJ2-7, with TRBD1 matching over 7 bases. J gave up 4 bases and V 2 bases, and 2 bases lay outside the gene matches. Germline values: CDR1 MNHEY, CDR2 SVGEGT. This CDR3 spans 13 amino acids. CDR3 in amino acids: CASSYLDRYEQYF. Written as DNA, the CDR3 is TGTGCCAGCAGTTACCTGGACAGGTACGAGCAGTACTTC.

This clonotype was counted ten times or more. The gene calls are TRBV9 and TRBJ2-1; D unclear. The CDR3 length is 17 residues. Germline V lookup: CDR1 SGDLS, CDR2 YYNGEE. Between the trimmed V and J ends, which lost 2 bases and 4 bases, there was a span of 19 bases. Here the CDR3 DNA reads TGTGCCAGCAGCGTCCTCGCTCCTCTAGGAAAGTACAATGAGCAGTTCTTC. It is translated as CASSVLAPLGKYNEQFF.